These T cell receptor beta chains were read from a single sample in a study of beta chain features in type 1 diabetes. TCRdb's table, derived via immunoSEQ multiplex PCR, lists solely in-frame clones and lacks some. Of over 500,000 clones listed, about 14% are singletons. The sequencing input was naive CD4+ T cells from blood. The receptors stem from a man aged 18 to 30 in good health. Each CDR3 is given with its conserved first and last residue. D genes are given only for firm matches. Rows give clone size only sometimes, using once, few, many, or a class for an expanded clone.

abundance: NA
v_gene: TRBV29-1
j_gene: TRBJ1-1
d_gene: NA
CDR3nt: TGCAGTGCCGGCAGGGTTAACACTGAAGCTTTCTTT
CDR3aa: CSAGRVNTEAFF

abundance: NA
v_gene: TRBV18
j_gene: TRBJ2-7
d_gene: NA
CDR3nt: TGTGCCAGCTCACCATGGGCAGCCTACGAGCAGTACTTC
CDR3aa: CASSPWAAYEQYF

abundance: few
v_gene: TRBV10-3
j_gene: TRBJ1-2
d_gene: TRBD1
CDR3nt: TGTGCCATCCAACAGGGGGGCCCTAACTATGGCTACACCTTC
CDR3aa: CAIQQGGPNYGYTF

abundance: NA
v_gene: TRBV9
j_gene: TRBJ1-1
d_gene: NA
CDR3nt: TGTGCCAGCAGCGACGGGACAAGGGTTACTGAAGCTTTCTTT
CDR3aa: CASSDGTRVTEAFF

abundance: few
v_gene: TRBV4-3
j_gene: TRBJ1-3
d_gene: TRBD1
CDR3nt: TGCGCCAGCAGCGTAGGTCAGGGGGCAGCTGGAAACACCATATATTTT
CDR3aa: CASSVGQGAAGNTIYF

abundance: few
v_gene: TRBV29-1
j_gene: TRBJ2-3
d_gene: NA
CDR3nt: TGCAGCTCCAGGGGCGGGAGTATGCCAGATACGCAGTATTTT
CDR3aa: CSSRGGSMPDTQYF

abundance: few
v_gene: TRBV4-3
j_gene: TRBJ1-1
d_gene: NA
CDR3nt: TGCGCCAGCAGCCAAGCGGGAGGGCGCAACACTGAAGCTTTCTTT
CDR3aa: CASSQAGGRNTEAFF

abundance: few
v_gene: TRBV5-1
j_gene: TRBJ2-1
d_gene: NA
CDR3nt: TGCGCCAGCAGCTCCTTGGGGGGGCACAATGAGCAGTTCTTC
CDR3aa: CASSSLGGHNEQFF

abundance: NA
v_gene: TRBV9
j_gene: TRBJ2-1
d_gene: NA
CDR3nt: TGTGCCAGCAGCGTAGGGGGGCTTATCTACAATGAGCAGTTCTTC
CDR3aa: CASSVGGLIYNEQFF

abundance: NA
v_gene: TRBV7-8
j_gene: TRBJ1-2
d_gene: NA
CDR3nt: TGTGCCAGCATCGAAAGTTGGTGGCGGGGAGATAGAGGCTACACCTTC
CDR3aa: CASIESWWRGDRGYTF

abundance: NA
v_gene: TRBV14
j_gene: TRBJ2-7
d_gene: TRBD2
CDR3nt: TGTGCCAGCAGCCAAGGAGTAGCGGGGGGCTTCTACGAGCAGTACTTC
CDR3aa: CASSQGVAGGFYEQYF

abundance: NA
v_gene: TRBV5-6
j_gene: TRBJ1-4
d_gene: TRBD1
CDR3nt: TGTGCCAGCAGCATAGCCTTGGGACAGGGCAAAAAACTGTTTTTT
CDR3aa: CASSIALGQGKKLFF

abundance: few
v_gene: TRBV7-9
j_gene: TRBJ2-3
d_gene: TRBD2
CDR3nt: TGTGCCAGCAGCTCCCCTACCCCTCGGGAGGGGGATACGCAGTATTTT
CDR3aa: CASSSPTPREGDTQYF

abundance: NA
v_gene: TRBV19
j_gene: TRBJ2-5
d_gene: TRBD1
CDR3nt: TGTGCCAGTACTACTACAGGGGGCCTGGAGACCCAGTACTTC
CDR3aa: CASTTTGGLETQYF

abundance: NA
v_gene: TRBV9
j_gene: TRBJ2-5
d_gene: TRBD2
CDR3nt: TGTGCCAGCAGCGTAGGAGGATTAGCGGGGGTTCAAGAGACCCAGTACTTC
CDR3aa: CASSVGGLAGVQETQYF

abundance: NA
v_gene: TRBV28
j_gene: TRBJ2-1
d_gene: NA
CDR3nt: TGTGCCAGCAGTTTTCTAGCTGAGCAGTTCTTC
CDR3aa: CASSFLAEQFF

abundance: few
v_gene: TRBV9
j_gene: TRBJ2-7
d_gene: TRBD1
CDR3nt: TGTGCCAGCAGCGTAGGGGCGGGTCCAGGGGGAGAGCAGTACTTC
CDR3aa: CASSVGAGPGGEQYF

abundance: few
v_gene: TRBV6-6
j_gene: TRBJ2-7
d_gene: TRBD2
CDR3nt: TGTGCCAGCAGTTACAGTCTGCCTAGCGGGCGGCGGGAGCAGTACTTC
CDR3aa: CASSYSLPSGRREQYF

abundance: few
v_gene: TRBV29-1
j_gene: TRBJ1-3
d_gene: TRBD1
CDR3nt: TGCAGCGTCGAGGACAGGAGCTCTGGAAACACCATATATTTT
CDR3aa: CSVEDRSSGNTIYF

abundance: NA
v_gene: TRBV6-4
j_gene: TRBJ2-1
d_gene: NA
CDR3nt: TGTGCCAGCAGTGAGGTAACTAGCTCCTACAATGAGCAGTTCTTC
CDR3aa: CASSEVTSSYNEQFF